Below are 18 T cell receptor beta chains sequenced from a single sample in a study of beta chain features in type 1 diabetes. Sequenced material consisted of expressed TCRB transcripts (all of the isolated RNA was reverse transcribed). TCRdb keeps only in-frame clones here, not all; method: immunoSEQ multiplex PCR. The table has some 60,000 clones, about 60% seen once. The material sequenced was Tregs from blood. The receptors derive from a woman between 18 and 29 years old in good health.

This clone turned up a few times. This rearrangement joins TRBV2 to TRBJ2-1; D gene unclear. Germline values: CDR1 SNHLY, CDR2 FYNNEI. CDR3 length: 12 amino acids. V shed 4 bases and J shed 7 bases, with 8 bases lying between them. The CDR3 bases are TGTGCCAGCAGTGGGCCAGGTAATGAGCAGTTCTTC. This codes for CASSGPGNEQFF.

J is TRBJ2-3 and V is TRBV2, with 8 bases lining up with TRBD2. The V and J ends lost 3 bases and 2 bases, in that order; junction bases with no gene match: 7. CDR3 length equals 16 residues. Germline CDR1 SNHLY, CDR2 FYNNEI. The CDR3 spells CASSDPGGGNTDTQYF. The CDR3 DNA is TGTGCCAGCAGTGATCCCGGGGGGGGGAACACAGATACGCAGTATTTT.

The rearrangement joins TRBV7-8 to TRBJ1-5; D may be TRBD1 (5 bases). Germline V lookup: CDR1 SGHVS, CDR2 FQNEAQ. Trimming shortened V by 5 bases and J by 2 bases, and 16 bases separated the two germline ends. CDR3 size: 16 residues. CDR3 sequence: CASSLGQAGGNQPQHF. The CDR3 region has the DNA TGTGCCAGCAGCCTGGGGCAGGCGGGGGGCAATCAGCCCCAGCATTTT.

The V call is TRBV6-6, the J call TRBJ2-7; maybe TRBD1 (6 bases). There are 13 residues in the CDR3. In germline, CDR1 is MNHNY, CDR2 SVGAGI (reference sequence). V was cut by 6 bases and J by 2 bases, with 11 bases left in between. Here the CDR3 DNA reads TGTGCCAGCAGGCAACAGGGTGCCTACGAGCAGTACTTC. It encodes CASRQQGAYEQYF.

V is TRBV5-1 and J is TRBJ2-7; D call uncertain. Trimming took off 2 bases at V and 2 bases at J, with 8 bases between the two ends. This CDR3 spans 13 amino acids. In germline, CDR1 is SGHRS, CDR2 YFSETQ. The CDR3 reads CASSFGEPYEQYF. CDR3 nucleotides: TGCGCCAGCAGCTTTGGAGAACCCTACGAGCAGTACTTC. The full variable domain, in which reference TRBV5-1 and TRBJ2-7 provide the parts outside the CDR3, is KAGVTQTPRYLIKTRGQQVTLSCSPISGHRSVSWYQQTPGQGLQFLFEYFSETQRNKGNFPGRFSGRQFSNSRSEMNVSTLELGDSALYLCASSFGEPYEQYFGPGTRLTVT.

As to this clone: One end of the junction varies from germline; a read error may be responsible. V gene TRBV2 combines with J gene TRBJ2-2; weak D call: TRBD2 (6 bases). Germline CDR1 reads SNHLY; CDR2 reads FYNNEI. The CDR3 contains 14 residues. The CDR3 reads CASRGGANTGGLFF. The CDR3 DNA reads as TGTGCCAGCAGGGGCGGCGCGAACACCGGGGGGCTGTTTTTT.

The chain joins TRBV7-3 to TRBJ1-1, with a tentative D call TRBD1 (6 bases). V was trimmed by 1 base and J by 4 bases, leaving 10 bases between them. Germline V gene sequence: CDR1 SGHTA, CDR2 FQGTGA. The CDR3 totals 14 residues. CDR3 DNA: TGTGCCAGCAGCTTAATGGGGGCCGGCACTGAAGCTTTCTTT. Its protein is CASSLMGAGTEAFF.

This clone was observed a handful of times. The chain carries TRBV5-4 and TRBJ2-6; D is perhaps TRBD2 (5 bases). The CDR3 loop spans 17 amino acids. V was shortened by 0 bases and J by 0 bases, with 10 bases between the two germline ends. The V gene's germline CDR1 is SGHNT and CDR2 YYREEE (reference sequence). CDR3 nucleotide sequence: TGTGCCAGCAGCTTGGGCCAGGCGGGCTCTGGGGCCAACGTCCTGACTTTC. It translates to CASSLGQAGSGANVLTF. The whole variable domain, remainder taken from reference TRBV5-4 and TRBJ2-6, is ETGVTQSPTHLIKTRGQQVTLRCSSQSGHNTVSWYQQALGQGPQFIFQYYREEENGRGNFPPRFSGLQFPNYSSELNVNALELDDSALYLCASSLGQAGSGANVLTFGAGSRLTVL.

The rearrangement links TRBV18 to TRBJ1-4; tentative D call: TRBD1 (5 bases). The length of the CDR3 is 15 residues. In germline, CDR1 is KGHSH, CDR2 LQKENI. Trimming removed 3 bases at V and 8 bases at J, with 16 bases between. The CDR3 loop is CASSPEGRRGEKLFF. CDR3 DNA: TGTGCCAGCTCACCCGAGGGCCGTCGGGGGGAAAAACTGTTTTTT.

This chain links TRBV5-5 with TRBJ2-7; possibly TRBD2 for D (5 bases). The V end was cut by 4 bases, the J end by 1 base, with 15 bases between. Germline CDR1 SGHKS, CDR2 YYEKEE (reference sequence). The CDR3 totals 15 residues. DNA for the CDR3: TGTGCCAGCAGCGCTACTAGTTTTGTATCCTACGAGCAGTACTTC. Protein product: CASSATSFVSYEQYF.

The rearrangement uses TRBV12-5 and TRBJ1-5, with TRBD1 matching over 8 bases. Germline values: CDR1 LGHNT, CDR2 FRNRAP. This CDR3 spans 19 amino acids. V shed 0 bases, J shed 2 bases, and the junction held 12 bases outside the gene matches. In DNA form, the CDR3 reads TGTGCTAGTGGTTTGGTACCCACCGGACAGGGCTGGGGCAATCAGCCCCAGCATTTT. This codes for CASGLVPTGQGWGNQPQHF. The variable domain in full, completed from reference TRBV12-5 and TRBJ1-5, reads DARVTQTPRHKVTEMGQEVTMRCQPILGHNTVFWYRQTMMQGLELLAYFRNRAPLDDSGMPKDRFSAEMPDATLATLKIQPSEPRDSAVYFCASGLVPTGQGWGNQPQHFGDGTRLSIL.

The chain couples TRBV5-6 to TRBJ2-3; a possible D gene is TRBD2 (6 bases). This CDR3 region has 15 residues. The germline CDR1 and CDR2 sequences are SGHDT and YYEEEE. Trimming removed 0 bases at V and 0 bases at J, with 8 bases between. The CDR3, as DNA: TGTGCCAGCAGCTTGGTGGCGGGAAGCACAGATACGCAGTATTTT. It encodes CASSLVAGSTDTQYF.

This clone has more than one count but fewer than ten. This chain connects TRBV5-5 to TRBJ2-5, with D uncertain. The ends were cut back, 0 bases at V and 2 bases at J, with 5 bases in the middle. CDR3 length: 13 residues. Germline lookup yields CDR1 SGHKS and CDR2 YYEKEE (reference sequence). The CDR3 DNA follows: TGTGCCAGCAGCTTGGCACTTCAAGAGACCCAGTACTTC. Amino acids: CASSLALQETQYF.

This clone has a handful of counts. The rearrangement uses TRBV7-2 and TRBJ2-7, with 9 bases fitting TRBD2. V lost 3 bases and J lost 6; bases outside the gene matches: 6. CDR3 length: 14 residues. CDR1 and CDR2 from the germline V gene are SGHTA and FQGNSA. Written as DNA, the CDR3 is TGTGCCAGCAGCTTGACGGGACTAGCCTCCGAGCAGTACTTC. Encoded protein: CASSLTGLASEQYF.

On this clone: A read error may produce the germline difference seen at one junction end. The chain joins TRBV5-1 to TRBJ2-3, with a possible D match to TRBD2 (6 bases). The CDR3 has 15 residues. Germline V CDR1 and CDR2: SGHRS, YFSETQ. The CDR3 protein is CASRFAGRGIDTQYF. The DNA of the CDR3 is TGCGCCAGCCGCTTCGCCGGGAGAGGAATAGATACGCAGTATTTT.

By sample share, this clone is medium-sized. The same CDR3 also results from other DNA sequences found in this sample. J is TRBJ2-5 and V is TRBV2; D is ambiguous. Trimming took off 8 bases at V and 2 bases at J, with 6 bases between the two ends. CDR3 size: 11 residues. The germline V gene encodes CDR1 SNHLY and CDR2 FYNNEI. CDR3 sequence (DNA): TGTGCCAGCTCACAGCAAGAGACCCAGTACTTC. This encodes CASSQQETQYF.

V usage is TRBV9 and J usage is TRBJ1-1; the D is unclear. Between the trimmed V and J ends, which lost 1 base and 0 bases, there was a span of 10 bases. Germline values: CDR1 SGDLS, CDR2 YYNGEE. The CDR3 covers 15 residues. CDR3 in amino acids: CASSVSGLMNTEAFF. CDR3 sequence (DNA): TGTGCCAGCAGCGTAAGCGGATTAATGAACACTGAAGCTTTCTTT. The variable domain in full, completed from reference TRBV9 and TRBJ1-1, reads DSGVTQTPKHLITATGQRVTLRCSPRSGDLSVYWYQQSLDQGLQFLIQYYNGEERAKGNILERFSAQQFPDLHSELNLSSLELGDSALYFCASSVSGLMNTEAFFGQGTRLTVV.

This clone has a handful of counts. The chain links TRBV7-9 to TRBJ2-1; 12 bases agree with TRBD2. This CDR3 is 16 amino acids long. CDR1 SEHNR and CDR2 FQNEAQ come from the germline V gene (reference sequence). With 2 bases clipped from V and 8 bases from J, the junction kept 7 bases outside the gene matches. The CDR3 DNA sequence: TGTGCCAGCAGCTTATTTCTAGCGGGAGGGTTCGATGAGCAGTTCTTC. This codes for CASSLFLAGGFDEQFF.